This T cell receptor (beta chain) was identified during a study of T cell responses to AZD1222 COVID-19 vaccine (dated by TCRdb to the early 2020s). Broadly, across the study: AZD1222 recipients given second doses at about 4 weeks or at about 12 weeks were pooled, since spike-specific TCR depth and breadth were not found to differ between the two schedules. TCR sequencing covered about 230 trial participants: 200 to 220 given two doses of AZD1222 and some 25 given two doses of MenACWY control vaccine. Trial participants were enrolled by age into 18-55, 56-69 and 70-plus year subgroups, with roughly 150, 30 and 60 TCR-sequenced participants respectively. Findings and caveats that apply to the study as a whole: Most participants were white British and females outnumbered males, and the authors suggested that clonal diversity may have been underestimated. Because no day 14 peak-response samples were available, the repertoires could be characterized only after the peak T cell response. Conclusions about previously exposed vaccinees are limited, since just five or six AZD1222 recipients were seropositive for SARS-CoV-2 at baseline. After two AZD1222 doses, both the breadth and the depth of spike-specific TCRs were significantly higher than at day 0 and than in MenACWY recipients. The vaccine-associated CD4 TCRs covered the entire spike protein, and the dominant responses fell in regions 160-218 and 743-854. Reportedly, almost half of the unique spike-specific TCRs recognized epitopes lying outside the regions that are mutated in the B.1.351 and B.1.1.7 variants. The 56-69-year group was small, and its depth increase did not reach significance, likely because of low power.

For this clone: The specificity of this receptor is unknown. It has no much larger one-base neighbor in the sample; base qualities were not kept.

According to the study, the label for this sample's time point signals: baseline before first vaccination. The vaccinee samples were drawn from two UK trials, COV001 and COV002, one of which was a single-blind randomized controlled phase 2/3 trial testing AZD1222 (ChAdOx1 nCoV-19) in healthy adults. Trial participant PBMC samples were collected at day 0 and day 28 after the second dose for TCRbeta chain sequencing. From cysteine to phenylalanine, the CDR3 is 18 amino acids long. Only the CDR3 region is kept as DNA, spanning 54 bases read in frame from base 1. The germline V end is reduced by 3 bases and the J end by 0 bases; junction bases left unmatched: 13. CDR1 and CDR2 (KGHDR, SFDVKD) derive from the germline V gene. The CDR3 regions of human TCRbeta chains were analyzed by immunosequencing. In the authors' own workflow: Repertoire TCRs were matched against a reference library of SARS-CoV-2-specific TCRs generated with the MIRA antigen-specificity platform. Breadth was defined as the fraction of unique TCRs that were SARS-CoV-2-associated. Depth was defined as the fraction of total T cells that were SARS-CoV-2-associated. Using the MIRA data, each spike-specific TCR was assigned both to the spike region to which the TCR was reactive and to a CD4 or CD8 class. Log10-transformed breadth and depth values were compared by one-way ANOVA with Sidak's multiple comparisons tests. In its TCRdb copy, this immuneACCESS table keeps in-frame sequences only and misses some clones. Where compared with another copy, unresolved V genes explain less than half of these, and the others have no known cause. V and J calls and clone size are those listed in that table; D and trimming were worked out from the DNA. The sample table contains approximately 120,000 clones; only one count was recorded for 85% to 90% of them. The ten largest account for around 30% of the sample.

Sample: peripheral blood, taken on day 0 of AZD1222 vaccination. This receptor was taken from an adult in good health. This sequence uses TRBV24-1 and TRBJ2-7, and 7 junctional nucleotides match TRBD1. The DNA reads TGTGCCACCAGTGATCCCCCTGAGGGACAGCCCTCCTCCTACGAGCAGTACTTC. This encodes CATSDPPEGQPSSYEQYF.